This TCR beta chain came from a study of cytomegalovirus exposure and HLA in healthy donors. Study-level results: Overall, under 200 TCR beta chains were annotated as cytomegalovirus-associated. There were some public TCRs occurring in many donors, but most TCR sequences were rare. In a later analysis, parvovirus B19, influenza, CMV and Epstein-Barr virus appeared linked to several top co-occurrence clusters.

PCR employed 60 Vbeta and 13 Jbeta primers. Assay used: immunoSEQ multiplex PCR; TCRdb lists only in-frame clones, some missing. In the table there are about 160,000 clones, more than 75% of which are singletons. This clone was counted a single time. Its antigen is currently unknown. The receptor was isolated from a girl aged 10 to 17 in good health and CMV-seropositive. The sample consisted of PBMCs.

The CDR3: CASRDRGRLGNGYTF. The CDR3 DNA reads as TGTGCCAGCAGGGACAGGGGGCGCCTCGGAAATGGCTACACCTTC. The V gene is TRBV6-5, the J gene TRBJ1-2; 11 bases line up with TRBD1. The V gene end was trimmed by 6 bases and the J gene end by 6 bases; junction bases not matched to a gene: 9. The CDR3 is 15 residues long. Germline loops: CDR1 MNHEY, CDR2 SVGAGI.